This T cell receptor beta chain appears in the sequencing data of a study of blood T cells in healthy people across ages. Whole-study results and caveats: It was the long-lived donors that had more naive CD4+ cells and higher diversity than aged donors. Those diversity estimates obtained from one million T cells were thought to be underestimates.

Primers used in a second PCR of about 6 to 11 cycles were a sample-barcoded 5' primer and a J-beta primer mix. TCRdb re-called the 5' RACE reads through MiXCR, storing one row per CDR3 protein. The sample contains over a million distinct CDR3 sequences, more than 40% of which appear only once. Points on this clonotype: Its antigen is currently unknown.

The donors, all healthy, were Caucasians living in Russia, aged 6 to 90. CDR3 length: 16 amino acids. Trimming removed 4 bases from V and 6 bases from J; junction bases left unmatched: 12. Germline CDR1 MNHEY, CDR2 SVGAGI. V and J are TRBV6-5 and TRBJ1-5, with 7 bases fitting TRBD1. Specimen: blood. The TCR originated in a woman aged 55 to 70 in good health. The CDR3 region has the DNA TGTGCCAGCAGTTCCCGCGGCAAAAGGGGGCCTCAGCCCCAGCATTTT. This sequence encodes CASSSRGKRGPQPQHF.